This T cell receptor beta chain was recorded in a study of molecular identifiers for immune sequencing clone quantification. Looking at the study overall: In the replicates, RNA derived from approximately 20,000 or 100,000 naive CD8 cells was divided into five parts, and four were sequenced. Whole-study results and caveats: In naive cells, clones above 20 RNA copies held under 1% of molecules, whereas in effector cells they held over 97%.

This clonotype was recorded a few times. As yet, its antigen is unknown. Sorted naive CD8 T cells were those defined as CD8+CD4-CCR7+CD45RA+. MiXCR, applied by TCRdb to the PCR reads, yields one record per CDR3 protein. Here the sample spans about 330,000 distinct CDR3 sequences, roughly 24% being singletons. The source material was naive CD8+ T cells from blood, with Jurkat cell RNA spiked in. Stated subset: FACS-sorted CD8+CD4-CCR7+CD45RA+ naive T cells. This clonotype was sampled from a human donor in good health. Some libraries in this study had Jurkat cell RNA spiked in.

The CDR3 loop is CASSPSDRGISTDTQYF. Here the CDR3 DNA reads TGTGCCAGCAGCCCTTCGGACAGGGGAATTAGCACAGATACGCAGTATTTT. This sequence joins TRBV3-1 and TRBJ2-3; 9 positions agree with TRBD1. The V segment lost 4 bases and the J segment 0 bases; nucleotides outside the gene matches: 8. Germline V CDR1 and CDR2: LGHDT, YNNKEL (reference sequence). CDR3 length: 17 amino acids.